The clone carrying this TCR beta chain was found many times. No antigen is known for it. This entry belongs to a study of tumor-infiltrating lymphocytes in primary liver carcinoma. Study-wide background: Every patient in the cohort had a primary liver carcinoma. That carcinoma was treated by surgical resection. The number of productive TCRbeta reads per sample ranged from roughly 3.5 to 7.13 million and was similar across tissue types.

For blood RNA, unsorted whole blood served as the source, and germline DNA was extracted too. Trimming shortened V by 0 bases and J by 10 bases, and 14 bases separated the two germline ends. From germline, CDR1 is SGHRS and CDR2 YFSETQ. This CDR3 is built from 13 residues. Study-wide results and limits: There was no comparison of CD4+ and CD8+ repertoires, as samples were bulk unsorted.

TCR beta cDNA was prepared out of roughly 450 ng total RNA by means of a constant-region primer. Researchers made the TCR beta libraries by running three nested multiplex PCR rounds with slightly modified ARM-PCR. TRBV1-TRBV30 forward primers and a C-beta reverse primer were used in the first two PCR rounds, which each ran for approximately 10 cycles. TCRdb processed the multiplex PCR reads anew with MiXCR; each CDR3 protein has one entry. The sample carries 250,000 to 400,000 distinct CDR3 sequences, 50% to 70% recorded once. The sequenced material came from peripheral blood. The clonotype originates from a man aged 35 to 55 with primary liver carcinoma and hepatitis B virus infection. The J gene is TRBJ2-7, the V gene TRBV5-1; D not resolved. For the CDR3, the DNA is TGCGCCAGCAGCTTGGGACGGCAGGATCCCCAGTACTTC. Residues: CASSLGRQDPQYF.